These 9 T cell receptor beta chains were all obtained from the same sample, sequenced in a study of molecular identifiers for immune sequencing clone quantification. MiXCR, run by TCRdb on the PCR reads, gives a single entry per CDR3 protein. The sample lists more than 550,000 distinct CDR3 sequences; over 25% were seen once. Sequences were obtained from naive CD8+ T cells from blood, with Jurkat cell RNA spiked in. Stated subset: FACS-sorted CD8+CD4-CCR7+CD45RA+ naive T cells. Source of these receptors: a human donor in good health. Some libraries in this study had Jurkat cell RNA spiked in.

Regarding this clonotype: A much larger clone is a single base away; this may be a read error. The chain links TRBV10-2 to TRBJ1-5; TRBD1 is a possible D gene (6 bases). Germline V gives CDR1 WSHSY, CDR2 SAAADI. There are 14 residues in the CDR3. Trimming took off 7 bases at V and 0 bases at J, with 10 bases between the two ends. The CDR3 reads CASKDSSSNQPQHF. CDR3 DNA: TGCGCCAGCAAGGACAGCTCTAGCAATCAGCCCCAGCATTTT.

This clonotype showed up just a few times. V is TRBV2 and J is TRBJ2-1; 7 nucleotides agree with TRBD2. This CDR3 contains 14 residues. V was clipped by 7 bases and J by 2 bases; unmatched bases: 5. Germline CDR1 and CDR2: SNHLY and FYNNEI. Here the CDR3 reads CASNGAGPYNEQFF. In DNA, the CDR3 is TGTGCCAGCAATGGAGCGGGGCCCTACAATGAGCAGTTCTTC.

In this sample, this clonotype turned up a few times. The chain uses TRBV21-1 and TRBJ2-7; TRBD2, the table's D call, was not compared with the DNA. TRBV21-1 is classified as a pseudogene. CDR3 length: 17 amino acids. The CDR3 nucleotides are TGTGCCAGCAGAAATGGGCCGCCGGGGCCCAGCTCCTACGAGCAGTACTTC. Protein product: CASRNGPPGPSSYEQYF.

Worth noting for this clonotype: At one end the junction does not follow the germline gene, possibly because of a read error. V and J are TRBV5-3 and TRBJ1-3; TRBD1 matches at 9 bases. TRBV5-3 is marked as an open reading frame, function uncertain. The CDR3 has 16 residues. CDR3 protein: CASSWGTGSSGNTIYF. The CDR3 DNA reads as TGTGCCAGCAGCTGGGGGACAGGGAGCTCTGGAAACACCATATATTTT.

Concerning this clonotype itself: This may be a read error, as it is one base from a much larger clone. This rearrangement joins TRBV5-4 to TRBJ1-1, with D possibly TRBD1 on 6 matching bases. Looked up from germline, CDR1 is SGHNT and CDR2 is YYREEE (reference sequence). The CDR3 has 14 amino acids. With 3 bases removed from V and 6 bases from J, the gap between germline ends came to 15 bases. The CDR3 sequence: CASSSGAGAPEAFF. The CDR3 coding sequence is TGTGCCAGCAGCTCTGGGGCAGGGGCCCCTGAAGCTTTCTTT.

This clonotype was counted once. The chain couples TRBV11-2 to TRBJ2-7; D uncertain. Germline V gene data show CDR1 as SGHAT and CDR2 as FQNNGV. CDR3 length: 14 amino acids. The ends were cut back, 2 bases at V and 1 base at J, with 9 bases in the middle. The CDR3 coding sequence is TGTGCCAGCAGCTTAAGGTCCCAGTCCTACGAGCAGTACTTC. Translation: CASSLRSQSYEQYF.

This clonotype was seen many times. The V gene is TRBV12-3 or TRBV12-4, the J gene TRBJ1-6; no firm D call. CDR3 length: 14 amino acids. V was trimmed by 6 bases and J by 3 bases, leaving 9 bases between them. The DNA for the CDR3 is TGTGCCAGCAGCCCCGCGGGCTATAATTCACCCCTCCACTTT. Its protein is CASSPAGYNSPLHF.

This clonotype was detected a few times. A much larger clone differs from this one at a single base, so this may be a read error. The CDR3 DNA reads as TGTGCCAGCAGCGTATTGAACTCTGGAAACACCATATATTTT. This codes for CASSVLNSGNTIYF. V usage is TRBV7-2 and J usage is TRBJ1-3, with D uncertain. There are 14 residues in the CDR3. Looked up from germline, CDR1 is SGHTA and CDR2 is FQGNSA. V lost 5 bases, J lost 0 bases, and 8 bases lay in between.

This clonotype was picked up a small number of times. The gene calls are TRBV27 and TRBJ1-5; 7 bases fit TRBD1. V dropped 1 base and J dropped 7; count of bases not matched to a gene: 7. This CDR3 is built from 15 residues. Germline V CDR1 and CDR2: MNHEY, SMNVEV (reference sequence). Here the CDR3 reads CASSLFQGGEQPQHF. The CDR3 coding sequence is TGTGCCAGCAGTTTATTTCAGGGGGGTGAGCAGCCCCAGCATTTT.